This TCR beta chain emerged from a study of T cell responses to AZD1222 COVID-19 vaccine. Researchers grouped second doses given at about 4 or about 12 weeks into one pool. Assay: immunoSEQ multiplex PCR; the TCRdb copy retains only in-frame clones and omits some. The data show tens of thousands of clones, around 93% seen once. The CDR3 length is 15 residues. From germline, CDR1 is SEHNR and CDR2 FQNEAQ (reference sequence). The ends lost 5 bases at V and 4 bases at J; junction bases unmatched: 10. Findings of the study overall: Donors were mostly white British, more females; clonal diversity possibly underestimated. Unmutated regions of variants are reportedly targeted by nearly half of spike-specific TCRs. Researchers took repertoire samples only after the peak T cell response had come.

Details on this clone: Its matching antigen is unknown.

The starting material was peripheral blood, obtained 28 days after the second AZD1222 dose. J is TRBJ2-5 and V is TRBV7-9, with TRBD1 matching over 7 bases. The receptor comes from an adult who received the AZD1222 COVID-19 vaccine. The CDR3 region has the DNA TGTGCCAGCAGCCCGACCCCCGGGACAGTAGAGACCCAGTACTTC. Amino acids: CASSPTPGTVETQYF.